This TCR beta chain was identified in a study of blood T cell repertoires in COVID-19. Across the study: Donors in the United States, Italy and Spain gave samples during acute or convalescent COVID-19. Sources were T cells, B-cell-depleted T cells, or PBMCs; the material itself was cDNA or gDNA.

The CDR3 totals 15 residues. The V segment lost 2 bases and the J segment 4 bases; nucleotides outside the gene matches: 5. From germline, CDR1 is MNHNY and CDR2 SVGAGI (reference sequence). Some clones are missing from TCRdb's copy, which holds only in-frame ones; the method was immunoSEQ multiplex PCR. Counted here are approximately 140,000 clones, about 85% occurring once; the ten biggest clones make up around 1.5%. This TCR was sampled from a human donor in a cohort sampled during active COVID-19. This sequence joins TRBV6-6 and TRBJ2-1; 7 bases are shared with TRBD2. Specimen: peripheral blood. The CDR3 spells CASSYRWEGYNEQFF. Written as DNA, the CDR3 is TGTGCCAGCAGTTACCGGTGGGAGGGGTACAATGAGCAGTTCTTC.